The source of this TCR beta chain is a study of blood T cell repertoires in COVID-19. Study overall: The analysed material was cDNA or gDNA that came from T cells, B-cell-depleted T cells, or PBMCs.

The CDR3 length is 14 residues. V dropped 4 bases and J dropped 0 bases, with 9 bases sitting between them. Germline V lookup: CDR1 ENHRY, CDR2 SYGVKD. Some clones are missing from TCRdb's copy, which holds only in-frame ones; the method was immunoSEQ multiplex PCR. The table lists 250,000 to 350,000 clones, approximately 90% of them singletons, with approximately 12% in the top ten. This clone was seen just once. The chain recombines TRBV10-3 with TRBJ1-1, with D tentatively TRBD1 (5 bases). This clonotype was sampled from a woman in her sixties or seventies with acute or convalescent COVID-19. The specimen sequenced was peripheral blood. CDR3 nucleotide sequence: TGTGCCATCAGTGCGGGGGATTTGAACACTGAAGCTTTCTTT. This translates into CAISAGDLNTEAFF.